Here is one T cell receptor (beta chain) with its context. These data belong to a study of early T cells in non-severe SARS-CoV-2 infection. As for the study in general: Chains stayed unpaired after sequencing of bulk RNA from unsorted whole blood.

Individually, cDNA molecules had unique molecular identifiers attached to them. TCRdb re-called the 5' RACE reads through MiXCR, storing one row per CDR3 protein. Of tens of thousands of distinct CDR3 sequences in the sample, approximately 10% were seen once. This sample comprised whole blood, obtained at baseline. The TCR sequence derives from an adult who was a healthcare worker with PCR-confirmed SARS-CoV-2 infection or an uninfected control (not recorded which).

The CDR3 sequence is CASSLDQVGAPSNEQFF. The DNA of the CDR3 is TGTGCCAGCAGCTTAGATCAGGTGGGGGCCCCTTCAAATGAGCAGTTCTTC. This chain uses TRBV11-2 with TRBJ2-1, with D maybe TRBD1 (6 bases). CDR3 length: 17 residues. The ends were cut back, 0 bases at V and 7 bases at J, with 19 bases in the middle. Germline V gene lookup returns CDR1 SGHAT and CDR2 FQNNGV.